These 29 T cell receptor beta chains came from one sample sequenced in a study of blood T cell repertoires in COVID-19. The repertoire was sequenced with immunoSEQ multiplex PCR; TCRdb's copy has only in-frame clones and lacks some. The table lists 60,000 to 90,000 clones, about 88% of them singletons. The sequencing sample was made of peripheral blood. Source of these receptors: a man in his fifties or sixties with COVID-19, enrolled during active disease.

This chain connects TRBV2 to TRBJ2-7, with TRBD2 matching 9 bases. The CDR3 totals 14 residues. Germline V gene data show CDR1 as SNHLY and CDR2 as FYNNEI. J gave up 0 bases and V 8 bases, and 5 bases lay outside the gene matches. CDR3 bases: TGTGCCAGCCGACTAGCGGTTAGCTCCTACGAGCAGTACTTC. This gives the protein CASRLAVSSYEQYF. The entire variable domain, with the rest obtained from reference TRBV2 and TRBJ2-7, is as follows: EPEVTQTPSHQVTQMGQEVILRCVPISNHLYFYWYRQILGQKVEFLVSFYNNEISEKSEIFDDQFSVERPDGSNFTLKIRSTKLEDSAMYFCASRLAVSSYEQYFGPGTRLTVT.

The V and J genes are TRBV6-1 and TRBJ2-3, with no clear D. The CDR3 runs 15 residues. CDR1 and CDR2 from the germline V gene are MNHNS and SASEGT. Deletions cut 1 base from V and 0 bases from J, with 8 bases between. In nucleotides, the CDR3 is TGTGCCAGCAGTGAAGGGGTAGCCAGCACAGATACGCAGTATTTT. Amino acid sequence: CASSEGVASTDTQYF.

CDR3 sequence (DNA): TGTGCCAGCAGAGGGACTAGCGATCCCACCGGGGAGCTGTTTTTT. As protein: CASRGTSDPTGELFF. This chain uses TRBV9 with TRBJ2-2; 10 bases fit TRBD2. V gave up 5 bases and J gave up 4 bases; unmatched junction bases: 5. The CDR3 consists of 15 residues. CDR1 and CDR2 (germline): SGDLS, YYNGEE.

The chain carries TRBV7-9 and TRBJ2-1, with 9 nucleotides matching TRBD2. CDR3 length equals 16 residues. Germline lookup yields CDR1 SEHNR and CDR2 FQNEAQ (reference sequence). J gave up 6 bases and V 4 bases, and 10 bases lay outside the gene matches. Here the CDR3 DNA reads TGTGCCAGCAGCTCCGGTCTAAGCGGGGGGCCCAATGAGCAGTTCTTC. Amino acids: CASSSGLSGGPNEQFF.

The chain uses TRBV10-3 and TRBJ1-4; 7 nucleotides agree with TRBD1. The CDR3 consists of 15 residues. Germline CDR1 reads ENHRY; CDR2 reads SYGVKD. V shed 5 bases, J shed 6 bases, and the junction held 9 bases outside the gene matches. CDR3 region: CAISPGQAGDEKLFF. The CDR3 nucleotides read TGTGCCATCAGTCCCGGACAGGCCGGGGATGAAAAACTGTTTTTT.

This chain links TRBV18 with TRBJ1-3, with TRBD1 matching 9 bases. Germline-derived CDR1 and CDR2 are KGHSH and LQKENI. The CDR3 sequence is 16 residues long. Germline trimming cut 3 bases from V and 0 bases from J; bases unmatched to any gene: 3. The CDR3 sequence is CASSPGQGSSGNTIYF. The CDR3 DNA reads as TGTGCCAGCTCACCCGGACAGGGGAGCTCTGGAAACACCATATATTTT.

This clone came up once. V gene TRBV7-7 combines with J gene TRBJ2-3; 11 bases agree with TRBD2. Germline-derived CDR1 and CDR2 are SSHAT and FNYEAQ (reference sequence). The CDR3 length is 20 residues. The J segment lost 1 base and the V segment lost 0 bases, leaving 12 bases of the junction unmatched. The DNA for the CDR3 is TGTGCCAGCAGCTTAGCGTTTGGGACTAGCGGCCCCGCCGGCACAGATACGCAGTATTTT. It codes for CASSLAFGTSGPAGTDTQYF.

The chain joins TRBV5-1 to TRBJ1-4; 7 positions match TRBD1. This CDR3 region has 17 residues. The V gene end was trimmed by 0 bases and the J gene end by 4 bases; junction bases not matched to a gene: 9. Germline V gene lookup returns CDR1 SGHRS and CDR2 YFSETQ. The CDR3 DNA sequence: TGCGCCAGCAGCTTGGTCGGGACAGCGCCAGTTAATGAAAAACTGTTTTTT. Translated, it gives CASSLVGTAPVNEKLFF.

The chain combines TRBV9 with TRBJ2-1, with TRBD2 identical over 9 bases. CDR3 length: 15 residues. The V segment lost 1 base and the J segment 10 bases; nucleotides outside the gene matches: 9. Germline V CDR1 and CDR2: SGDLS, YYNGEE. This CDR3 reads CASSVTTSGVSEQFF. The CDR3 DNA follows: TGTGCCAGCAGCGTAACGACTAGCGGCGTTTCCGAGCAGTTCTTC.

This chain links TRBV6-5 with TRBJ1-2; perhaps TRBD1 as D (6 bases). This CDR3 has 11 amino acids. Germline values: CDR1 MNHEY, CDR2 SVGAGI. Trimming shortened V by 8 bases and J by 8 bases, and 12 bases separated the two germline ends. The CDR3 DNA sequence: TGTGCCAGCTGGCCAGGGGACGGCTACACCTTC. Translated: CASWPGDGYTF.

The chain employs TRBV7-9 and TRBJ2-7; the match to TRBD2 covers 8 bases. CDR3 length: 16 residues. CDR1 and CDR2 (germline): SEHNR, FQNEAQ (reference sequence). V gave up 0 bases and J gave up 2 bases; unmatched junction bases: 6. CDR3: CASSLASAGEPYEQYF. CDR3 DNA sequence: TGTGCCAGCAGCTTAGCGTCAGCGGGAGAGCCCTACGAGCAGTACTTC.

The sample holds a few counts of this clone. The CDR3 is CASSRRNSPLHF. CDR3 in DNA: TGTGCCAGCTCTAGGCGGAATTCACCCCTCCACTTT. The gene calls are TRBV7-9 and TRBJ1-6; D call uncertain. The ends were cut back, 8 bases at V and 7 bases at J, with 9 bases in the middle. Germline V lookup: CDR1 SEHNR, CDR2 FQNEAQ (reference sequence). The CDR3 has 12 amino acids. The whole variable domain, remainder taken from reference TRBV7-9 and TRBJ1-6, is DTGVSQNPRHKITKRGQNVTFRCDPISEHNRLYWYRQTLGQGPEFLTYFQNEAQLEKSRLLSDRFSAERPKGSFSTLEIQRTEQGDSAMYLCASSRRNSPLHFGNGTRLTVT.

This clone is termed medium-sized. The chain has TRBV5-5 and TRBJ1-5; unclear D gene. The CDR3 sequence is 16 residues long. V was trimmed by 3 bases and J by 3 bases, leaving 16 bases between them. Germline V gene lookup returns CDR1 SGHKS and CDR2 YYEKEE (reference sequence). The CDR3 DNA is TGTGCCAGCAGCTCGCGGGGAGAGTCCAACAATCAGCCCCAGCATTTT. Translated, it gives CASSSRGESNNQPQHF.

The chain joins TRBV5-6 to TRBJ2-2; D unclear. Germline V gene data show CDR1 as SGHDT and CDR2 as YYEEEE. The CDR3 covers 15 residues. V was trimmed by 3 bases and J by 0 bases, leaving 9 bases between them. The CDR3 coding sequence is TGTGCCAGCAGCTCCCGACGGGCGAACACCGGGGAGCTGTTTTTT. Amino acids: CASSSRRANTGELFF.

This chain uses TRBV23-1 with TRBJ2-5; 7 positions match TRBD1. TRBV23-1 is given ORF status, its function remaining uncertain. The V gene end was trimmed by 3 bases and the J gene end by 4 bases; junction bases not matched to a gene: 5. This CDR3 spans 14 amino acids. CDR3 loop: CASSQRQGPETQYF. CDR3 nucleotide sequence: TGCGCCAGCAGTCAGAGACAGGGACCAGAGACCCAGTACTTC.

The DNA of the CDR3 is TGCGCCAGCAGTGCACTAGCGGGGGACCCCACAGATACGCAGTATTTT. Its protein product is CASSALAGDPTDTQYF. The V and J genes are TRBV10-1 and TRBJ2-3; 11 bases align to TRBD2. Germline values: CDR1 WNHNN, CDR2 SYGVQD (reference sequence). Trimming took 4 bases from V and 2 from J; bases not matched to a gene: 5. CDR3 length: 16 residues.

This chain joins TRBV5-6 and TRBJ2-3; a possible D gene is TRBD2 (5 bases). The ends were cut back, 4 bases at V and 2 bases at J, with 17 bases in the middle. The CDR3 has 16 amino acids. CDR1 and CDR2 (germline): SGHDT, YYEEEE. CDR3 sequence reads: CASSLDRYGDTDTQYF. The CDR3, as DNA: TGTGCCAGCAGCCTTGATAGATACGGGGACACAGATACGCAGTATTTT.

The chain has TRBV6-4 and TRBJ2-1, with 11 nucleotides matching TRBD2. From germline, CDR1 is MRHNA and CDR2 SNTAGT. The CDR3 totals 13 residues. V trimming: 5 bases; J trimming: 11 bases; junction bases outside the gene matches: 5. CDR3 loop: CASSTGTSGKQFF. CDR3 DNA: TGTGCCAGCAGTACCGGGACTAGCGGTAAGCAGTTCTTC.

This clone was seen only once. The chain combines TRBV12-3 or TRBV12-4 with TRBJ1-5; D ambiguous. The CDR3 length is 13 residues. Trimming took 6 bases from V and 3 from J, leaving 9 bases between them. CDR3 in amino acids: CASSRQANQPQHF. In DNA form, the CDR3 reads TGTGCCAGCAGCCGACAAGCCAATCAGCCCCAGCATTTT.

The CDR3: CASSLGLRYEQYF. For the CDR3, the DNA is TGTGCCAGCAGCTTGGGACTGCGCTACGAGCAGTACTTC. This chain joins TRBV11-2 and TRBJ2-7; D might be TRBD2 (6 bases). This CDR3 comprises 13 residues. Germline assignment: CDR1 SGHAT and CDR2 FQNNGV. Trimming removed 3 bases at V and 3 bases at J, with 9 bases between.

This rearrangement joins TRBV19 to TRBJ2-5, with TRBD2 identical over 9 bases. V shed 5 bases and J 8 bases; nucleotides not matched to a gene: 15. Germline-derived CDR1 and CDR2 are LNHDA and SQIVND (reference sequence). The CDR3 is 16 residues long. The CDR3 nucleotides read TGTGCCAGTAGTGCGGACGAAGGGCGGGGGGGCCTTACCCAGTACTTC. Its translation is CASSADEGRGGLTQYF.

V gene TRBV11-2 combines with J gene TRBJ2-5; 8 bases line up with TRBD1. The germline V gene has CDR1 SGHAT and CDR2 FQNNGV. The CDR3 covers 16 residues. With V trimmed by 4 bases and J by 2 bases, 9 bases remained unmatched. The CDR3 loop reads CASSSRTGLGQETQYF. CDR3 DNA: TGTGCCAGCAGCTCACGGACAGGGCTTGGGCAAGAGACCCAGTACTTC.

This rearrangement joins TRBV10-3 to TRBJ2-2; 10 positions agree with TRBD2. This CDR3 contains 17 residues. Germline loops: CDR1 ENHRY, CDR2 SYGVKD. After removal of 8 bases from V and 0 bases from J, the junction contained 9 bases not matched to a gene. The CDR3 protein is CAILGSGGKPNTGELFF. The CDR3 bases are TGTGCCATCTTAGGTAGCGGGGGGAAACCGAACACCGGGGAGCTGTTTTTT.

To note about this clone: Other nucleotide sequences from this sample produce the same CDR3. The chain is built from TRBV18 and TRBJ2-1; 11 bases are shared with TRBD2. The CDR3 length is 17 residues. With V trimmed by 1 base and J by 0 bases, 2 bases remained unmatched. Germline V CDR1 and CDR2: KGHSH, LQKENI. The CDR3 sequence is CASSPLAGGSSYNEQFF. The CDR3 DNA follows: TGTGCCAGCTCACCACTAGCGGGAGGGAGCTCCTACAATGAGCAGTTCTTC.

The chain couples TRBV3-1 (or the pseudogene TRBV3-2) to TRBJ1-1; no clear D gene. The germline CDR1 and CDR2 sequences are LGHDT and YNNKEL (reference sequence). This CDR3 region has 14 residues. V was shortened by 2 bases and J by 0 bases, with 7 bases between the two germline ends. Here the CDR3 DNA reads TGTGCCAGCAGCCAAAACTTCGTGAACACTGAAGCTTTCTTT. It translates to CASSQNFVNTEAFF.

This rearrangement joins TRBV27 to TRBJ1-4; the D is unclear. Per germline, CDR1 MNHEY and CDR2 SMNVEV (reference sequence). Trimming pared 3 bases from V and 4 bases from J, leaving 9 bases between. The CDR3 has 14 residues. This CDR3 reads CASSFYSGNEKLFF. The CDR3 DNA is TGTGCCAGCAGTTTCTATAGCGGTAATGAAAAACTGTTTTTT.

The V call is TRBV30, the J call TRBJ1-2; unclear D gene. Germline values: CDR1 GTSNPN, CDR2 SVGIG (reference sequence). The CDR3 consists of 13 residues. The V end was cut by 2 bases, the J end by 7 bases, with 14 bases between. The CDR3 bases are TGTGCCTGGAGTACATCCGGGAGTCGTGGCTACACCTTC. It encodes CAWSTSGSRGYTF.

The chain employs TRBV25-1 and TRBJ1-5; D is perhaps TRBD1 (5 bases). Trimming left V 5 bases short and J 8 bases short, with 13 bases between. There are 13 residues in the CDR3. Looked up from germline, CDR1 is MGHDK and CDR2 is SYGVNS. This CDR3 is CASSWGGIEPQHF. The CDR3 nucleotides are TGTGCCAGCAGTTGGGGGGGGATCGAGCCCCAGCATTTT.

V and J are TRBV5-1 and TRBJ1-1; 7 nucleotides agree with TRBD1. This CDR3 spans 16 amino acids. The V gene's germline CDR1 is SGHRS and CDR2 YFSETQ. V lost 4 bases to trimming and J lost 4 bases; unmatched junction nucleotides: 13. The CDR3 coding sequence is TGCGCCAGCAGCCAAACCACAGCCGGGACAGCCACTGAAGCTTTCTTT. Translating it yields CASSQTTAGTATEAFF.